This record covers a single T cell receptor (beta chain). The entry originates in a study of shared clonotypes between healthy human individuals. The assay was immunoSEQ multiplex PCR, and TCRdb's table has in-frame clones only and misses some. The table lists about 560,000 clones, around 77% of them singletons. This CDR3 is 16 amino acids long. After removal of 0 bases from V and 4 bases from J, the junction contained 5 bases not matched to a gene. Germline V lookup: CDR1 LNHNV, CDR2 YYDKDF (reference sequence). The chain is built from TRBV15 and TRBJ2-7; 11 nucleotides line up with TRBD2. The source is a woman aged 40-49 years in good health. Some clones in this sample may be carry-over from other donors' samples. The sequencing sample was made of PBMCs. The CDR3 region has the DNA TGTGCCACCAGCAGAGATAGCGGGAGGGCCTGGTACGAGCAGTACTTC. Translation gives CATSRDSGRAWYEQYF.